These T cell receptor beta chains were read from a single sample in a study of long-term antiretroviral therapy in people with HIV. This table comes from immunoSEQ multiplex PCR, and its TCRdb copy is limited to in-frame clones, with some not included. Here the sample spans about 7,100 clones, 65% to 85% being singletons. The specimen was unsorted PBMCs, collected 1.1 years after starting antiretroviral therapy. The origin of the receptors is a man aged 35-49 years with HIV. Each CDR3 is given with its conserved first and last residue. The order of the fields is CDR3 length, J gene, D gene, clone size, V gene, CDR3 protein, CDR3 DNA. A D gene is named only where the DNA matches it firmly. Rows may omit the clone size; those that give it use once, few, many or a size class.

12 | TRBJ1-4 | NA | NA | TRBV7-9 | CASSYGSEKLFF | TGTGCCAGCAGCTACGGGAGTGAAAAACTGTTTTTT
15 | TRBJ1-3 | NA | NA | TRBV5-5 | CASSLEVGSGNTIYF | TGTGCCAGCAGCTTGGAAGTAGGCTCTGGAAACACCATATATTTT
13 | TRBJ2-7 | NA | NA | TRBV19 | CASTPEASREQYF | TGTGCCAGTACCCCAGAGGCATCACGGGAGCAGTACTTC
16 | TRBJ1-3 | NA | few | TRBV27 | CASSLSFGTLGNTIYF | TGTGCCAGCAGTTTATCCTTCGGGACCCTTGGAAACACCATATATTTT
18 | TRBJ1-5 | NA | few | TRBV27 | CASSLSFLTDQGNQPQHF | TGTGCCAGCAGTTTATCCTTCTTGACGGATCAAGGCAATCAGCCCCAGCATTTT
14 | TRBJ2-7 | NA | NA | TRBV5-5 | CASSFRATGYEQYF | TGTGCCAGCAGCTTCCGAGCTACGGGATACGAGCAGTACTTC
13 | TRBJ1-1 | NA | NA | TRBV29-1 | CSVEVAQNTEAFF | TGCAGCGTTGAAGTTGCTCAGAACACTGAAGCTTTCTTT
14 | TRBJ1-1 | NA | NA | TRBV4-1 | CASSQVHTNTEAFF | TGCGCCAGCAGCCAAGTGCATACTAACACTGAAGCTTTCTTT
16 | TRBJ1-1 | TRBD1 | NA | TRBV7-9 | CASSFRDRDINTEAFF | TGTGCCAGCAGCTTCCGGGACAGGGACATAAACACTGAAGCTTTCTTT
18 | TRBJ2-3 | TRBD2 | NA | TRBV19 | CASSLGTSGVRGTDTQYF | TGTGCCAGTAGTCTCGGGACTAGCGGGGTGAGGGGCACAGATACGCAGTATTTT
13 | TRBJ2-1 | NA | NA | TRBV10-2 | CATTPRGYNEQFF | TGCGCCACCACACCCCGGGGGTACAATGAGCAGTTCTTC
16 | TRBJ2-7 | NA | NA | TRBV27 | CASSSDGGWGFYEQYF | TGTGCCAGCAGTTCCGACGGGGGCTGGGGGTTCTACGAGCAGTACTTC
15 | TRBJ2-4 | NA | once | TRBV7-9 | CASEEAKGAKNIQYF | TGTGCCAGCGAAGAAGCGAAGGGGGCCAAAAACATTCAGTACTTC
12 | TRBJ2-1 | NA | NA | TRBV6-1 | CASSWASNEQFF | TGTGCCAGCTCGTGGGCGAGCAATGAGCAGTTCTTC
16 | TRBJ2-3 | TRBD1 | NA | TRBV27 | CASSLLGQGSQDTQYF | TGTGCCAGCAGTTTATTGGGACAGGGTTCTCAGGATACGCAGTATTTT
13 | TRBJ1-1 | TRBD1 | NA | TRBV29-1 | CSVASTGGSEAFF | TGCAGCGTTGCGTCGACAGGGGGCTCTGAAGCTTTCTTT
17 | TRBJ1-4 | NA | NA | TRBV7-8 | CASSLASGRGSLEKLFF | TGTGCCAGCAGCTTAGCTTCCGGCCGGGGATCCCTGGAAAAACTGTTTTTT
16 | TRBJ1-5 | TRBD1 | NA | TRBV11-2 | CASSLDMQGGNQPQHF | TGTGCCAGCAGCTTAGATATGCAGGGGGGGAATCAGCCCCAGCATTTT
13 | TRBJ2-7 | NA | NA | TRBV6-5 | CASSYSTGYEQYF | TGTGCCAGCAGTTACTCGACGGGGTACGAGCAGTACTTC
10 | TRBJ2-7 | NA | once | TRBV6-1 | CASSDYEQYF | TGTGCCAGCAGTGACTACGAGCAGTACTTC
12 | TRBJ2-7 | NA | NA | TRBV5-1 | CASSRGISEQYF | TGCGCCAGCAGCCGAGGGATAAGCGAGCAGTACTTC
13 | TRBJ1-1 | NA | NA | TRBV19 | CASSVDVNTEAFF | TGTGCCAGTAGTGTCGACGTGAACACTGAAGCTTTCTTT
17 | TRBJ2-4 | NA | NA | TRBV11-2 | CASSLDGGAGAKNIQYF | TGTGCCAGCAGCTTAGATGGGGGGGCCGGAGCCAAAAACATTCAGTACTTC
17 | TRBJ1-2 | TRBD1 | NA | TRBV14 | CASSPLRGRDRAYGYTF | TGTGCCAGCAGCCCTTTACGGGGACGAGACAGGGCATATGGCTACACCTTC
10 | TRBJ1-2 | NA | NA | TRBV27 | CASGSPARTF | TGTGCCAGCGGTTCTCCCGCCCGCACCTTC
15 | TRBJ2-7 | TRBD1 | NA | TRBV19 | CASSIRTGDSYEQYF | TGTGCCAGTAGTATAAGGACAGGGGATTCCTACGAGCAGTACTTC
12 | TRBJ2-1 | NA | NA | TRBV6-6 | CASSYYYNEQFF | TGTGCCAGCAGTTATTATTACAATGAGCAGTTCTTC
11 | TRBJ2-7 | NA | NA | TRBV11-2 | CASSFGGEQYF | TGTGCCAGCAGCTTCGGCGGCGAGCAGTACTTC
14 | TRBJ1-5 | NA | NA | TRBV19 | CASSIGESNQPQHF | TGTGCCAGTAGTATCGGGGAGAGCAATCAGCCCCAGCATTTT
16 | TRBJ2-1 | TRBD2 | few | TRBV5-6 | CASSLRTSSLYNEQFF | TGTGCCAGCAGCCTCCGGACTAGCTCTCTCTACAATGAGCAGTTCTTC
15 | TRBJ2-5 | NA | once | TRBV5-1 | CASSLVGNGQETQYF | TGCGCCAGCAGCTTAGTGGGGAACGGCCAAGAGACCCAGTACTTC
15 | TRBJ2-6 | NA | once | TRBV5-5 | CASSLGGSGANVLTF | TGTGCCAGCAGCTTAGGAGGTAGTGGGGCCAACGTCCTGACTTTC
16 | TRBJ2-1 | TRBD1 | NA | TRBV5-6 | CASSLDGTGIYNEQFF | TGTGCCAGCAGCCTGGATGGGACAGGCATATACAATGAGCAGTTCTTC
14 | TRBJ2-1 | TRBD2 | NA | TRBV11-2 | CASSLGAGGREQFF | TGTGCCAGCAGCTTAGGGGCGGGGGGGCGTGAGCAGTTCTTC
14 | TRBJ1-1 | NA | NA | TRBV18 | CASSLKTKYTEAFF | TGTGCCAGCTCACTTAAAACAAAATACACTGAAGCTTTCTTT
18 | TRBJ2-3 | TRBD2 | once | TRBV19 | CASSIDPTSGGAEGTQYF | TGTGCCAGTAGTATAGATCCGACTAGCGGGGGGGCCGAAGGTACGCAGTATTTT
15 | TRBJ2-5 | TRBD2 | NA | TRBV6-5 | CASSHLAGGRETQYF | TGTGCCAGCAGCCACTTAGCGGGGGGGAGAGAGACCCAGTACTTC
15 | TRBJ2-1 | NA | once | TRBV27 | CASRGGDSSYNEQFF | TGTGCCTCCCGGGGCGGGGACAGCTCCTACAATGAGCAGTTCTTC
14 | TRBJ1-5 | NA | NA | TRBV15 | CATSRDGEGQPQHF | TGTGCCACCAGCAGAGATGGGGAGGGCCAGCCCCAGCATTTT
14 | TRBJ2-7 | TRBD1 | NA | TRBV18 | CASSPDRDSYEQYF | TGTGCCAGCTCACCGGACAGGGACTCCTACGAGCAGTACTTC
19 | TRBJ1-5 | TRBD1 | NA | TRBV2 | CASSEHLLSGTGDLKPQHF | TGTGCCAGCAGTGAACACCTCCTCTCTGGGACAGGGGACTTGAAGCCCCAGCATTTT
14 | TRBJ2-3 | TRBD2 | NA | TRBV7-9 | CASSSLAGTDTQYF | TGTGCCAGCAGCTCACTAGCGGGCACAGATACGCAGTATTTT
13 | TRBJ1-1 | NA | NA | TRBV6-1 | CASSEQTGTAAFF | TGTGCCAGCAGTGAACAAACAGGGACTGCAGCTTTCTTT
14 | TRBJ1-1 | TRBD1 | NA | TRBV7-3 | CASSLGGGNTEAFF | TGTGCCAGCAGCTTAGGAGGGGGCAATACTGAAGCTTTCTTT
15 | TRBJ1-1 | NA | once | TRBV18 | CASSPPNQGGTEAFF | TGTGCCAGCTCACCACCGAACCAGGGAGGGACTGAAGCTTTCTTT
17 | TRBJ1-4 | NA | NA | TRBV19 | CASTDKPGKGSNEKLFF | TGTGCCAGTACCGATAAGCCAGGGAAGGGGTCTAATGAAAAACTGTTTTTT
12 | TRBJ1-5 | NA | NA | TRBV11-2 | CASSQEYGPQHF | TGTGCCAGCAGCCAGGAGTACGGGCCCCAGCATTTT
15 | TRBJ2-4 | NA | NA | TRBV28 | CASSPPGGRQNIQYF | TGTGCCAGCAGCCCCCCCGGAGGCCGCCAAAACATTCAGTACTTC
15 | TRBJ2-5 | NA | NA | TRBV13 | CASSLASGYGETQYF | TGTGCCAGCAGCTTAGCATCGGGGTACGGGGAGACCCAGTACTTC
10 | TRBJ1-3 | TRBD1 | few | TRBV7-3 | CASSSYGQGF | TGTGCCAGCAGCTCGTACGGACAGGGTTTC